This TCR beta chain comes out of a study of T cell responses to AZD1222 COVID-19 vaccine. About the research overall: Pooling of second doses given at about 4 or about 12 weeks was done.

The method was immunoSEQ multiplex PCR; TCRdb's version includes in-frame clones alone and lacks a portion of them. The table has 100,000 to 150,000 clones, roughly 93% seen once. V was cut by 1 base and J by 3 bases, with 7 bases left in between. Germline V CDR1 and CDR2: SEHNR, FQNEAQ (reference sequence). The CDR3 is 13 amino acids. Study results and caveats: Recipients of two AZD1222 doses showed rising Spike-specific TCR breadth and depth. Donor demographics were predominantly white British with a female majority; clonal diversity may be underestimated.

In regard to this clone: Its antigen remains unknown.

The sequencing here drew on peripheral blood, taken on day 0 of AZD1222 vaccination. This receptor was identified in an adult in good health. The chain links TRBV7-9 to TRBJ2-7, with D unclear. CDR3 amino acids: CASSLDLRYEQYF. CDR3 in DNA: TGTGCCAGCAGCTTAGATTTGCGCTACGAGCAGTACTTC.